This TCR beta chain was sequenced in a study of blood T cell repertoires in COVID-19 (dated by TCRdb to about 2020). Broadly, across the study: Samples from collaborators originated in the United States, Italy and Spain and spanned both the acute and convalescent phases of COVID-19. The prospective study material was composed of cDNA or gDNA derived from T cells, B-cell-depleted T cells, or PBMCs. Subjects who had been exposed to COVID-19, were actively infected with it, or had recovered from it provided the deeply sampled blood TCRbeta repertoires that made up the dataset. The repertoires were made available in a free public database intended to serve as a resource for research on the immune response to SARS-CoV-2. Samples came from the ongoing ImmuneRACE study (first 160 participants) plus 1,254 subjects from 6 global collaborators. A de-identified subject ID, COVID-19 status, age in years and sex were almost always included in the sample metadata. Where HLA class I and class II types were available, the types were taken from metadata supplied by the sample provider, not from assay-based typing.

The collaborating institutions used their own protocols to collect whole blood in K2EDTA tubes. For TCRbeta analysis, collaborators shipped samples in one of three forms: frozen whole blood, isolated PBMCs, or DNA extracted from either of those sample types. CDR1 SGDLS and CDR2 YYNGEE were looked up in the germline V gene. Counted from cysteine to phenylalanine, this CDR3 has 18 amino acids. Only the CDR3 part of the read is kept: 54 bases, read in frame from the first base. Germline trimming amounts to 4 bases on V and 3 bases on J, with 13 as the count of junction bases outside the gene matches. Concerning this clone: Its antigen remains undetermined. The record has no base qualities; no much larger clone is one base away.

The paper as a whole reports these results and caveats: How much clinical and demographic metadata was included differed by source and by participant, and the metadata was provided uncurated.

TCRbeta CDR3 regions were amplified from genomic DNA by means of the immunoSEQ Assay, a bias-controlled multiplex PCR. Under the source paper's analysis protocol: The number of nucleated cells in each sample was estimated from the amplification of reference gene primers within the assay. To quantify the absolute abundance of each unique TCRbeta CDR3 rearrangement, sequence reads were collapsed and filtered. For each sample, productive Simpson clonality was calculated by taking the square root of Simpson's diversity index across productive rearrangements. Imported from immuneACCESS, the table was reduced by TCRdb to in-frame sequences with V and J called. These copies leave out some clones; in studies compared against another copy, an unresolved V gene accounts for under half, and the cause of the remainder is not known. The V and J calls and clone size come from that table; D and trimming were worked out from the DNA. The sample contains roughly 26,000 clones, about nine tenths of them found a single time. The top ten clonotypes cover approximately 3% of the sample.

The rearranged chain carries TRBV9 and TRBJ2-1; 10 central bases correspond to TRBD1. This clonotype was sampled from a human donor in a cohort sampled during active COVID-19. What was sequenced was peripheral blood. The CDR3 in this case is CASSSRGAGQGFYNEQFF. The sequenced DNA: TGTGCCAGCAGCTCAAGGGGGGCGGGACAGGGGTTCTACAATGAGCAGTTCTTC.